This T cell receptor beta chain was observed in a study of blood T cell repertoires in COVID-19. In the original workflow: Estimation of nucleated cell counts relied on the amplification of reference gene primers. Using immunoSEQ multiplex PCR, the repertoire was profiled, and TCRdb retains in-frame clones only, with some absent. The V and J calls and the clone size are those of that table, but D and trimming were determined from the DNA. The sample consists of around 25,000 clones, around 79% of them appearing once. V was trimmed by 2 bases and J by 0 bases, leaving 14 bases between them. Per the germline V gene, CDR1 is WSHSY and CDR2 is SAAADI. This CDR3 is built from 17 residues.

The rearrangement links TRBV10-2 to TRBJ2-1; D may be TRBD1 (6 bases). The material sequenced was peripheral blood. The receptor comes from a man aged 50 to 60 with COVID-19, enrolled during active disease. The CDR3 DNA sequence: TGCGCCAGCAGTGAGGGGAACAGGGACCGCTCCTACAATGAGCAGTTCTTC. Translating gives CASSEGNRDRSYNEQFF.